The TCR beta chain described here comes from a study of post-analysis software for immune sequencing data (dated by TCRdb to between 2014 and 2016). Regarding the study in general: The recorded disease courses included relapsing-remitting, secondary progressive and progressive-relapsing multiple sclerosis, and some patients had no subtype annotation. A subset of samples was prepared in parallel using single-end sample barcoding, then pooled and co-amplified after Illumina adapter ligation. The patient repertoires were compared against about 10 previously published healthy control repertoires obtained from donors aged roughly 6 to 26 years. The paper's findings and limits, for the study overall: The control group was slightly older than the multiple sclerosis patient group. Significantly higher frequencies in patients than in controls were found for roughly 5 TRBV segments, including TRBV5-6, TRBV5-1 and TRBV20-1. Direct clustering with F measure showed strong co-clustering of samples prepared in the same batch, prompting a batch-effect correction. Significantly lower normalized Chao1 diversity was found in multiple sclerosis patients than in controls, suggesting substantial peripheral T-cell clonal expansion.

TCR beta repertoires were profiled from peripheral blood of under 15 young patients with multiple sclerosis to demonstrate the VDJtools post-analysis software. The multiple sclerosis patients were children and adolescents between about 6 and 16 years of age. The CDR3 starts with the cysteine, ends with the phenylalanine, and has 14 residues. Only the CDR3 part of the read is kept: 42 bases, read in frame from the first base. V and J lose 8 bases and 5 bases, and a span of 17 bases separates them. The germline V gene sets CDR1 to MNHNS and CDR2 to SASEGT. As regards this clonotype: No antigen is known for it. No clone much larger than this one lies a single base away; base qualities are absent.

Libraries were prepared through PCR. The reads were generated on an Illumina HiSeq 2500. Unique molecular identifiers were incorporated into TCR beta cDNA libraries to reduce PCR and sequencing biases. About 500,000 cDNA molecules were obtained per 1 to 10 million input T cells, so each molecule approximated one T cell. The patient libraries were prepared and sequenced with the same protocol used for the earlier healthy control dataset. Within a given batch, samples were prepared together, multiplexed and sequenced on the same HiSeq lane. In the source study's methods: Raw barcoded reads were processed with MIGEC, discarding single-read molecular identifier groups before consensus assembly and CDR3 extraction. Clonotype tables were post-analysed with VDJtools, and diversity was normalized by down-sampling all datasets to the smallest sample size. To correct batch-related cross-sample contamination, repertoire overlap clustering matched CDR3 amino acid sequences but not nucleotide sequences. TCRdb reprocessed the public reads (quality trimming at Q25 with fastp, clone calling with MiXCR) and kept in-frame beta chains. Every entry covers one CDR3 protein and lists the most common genes and DNA from its rows. The V and J calls were determined by TCRdb, not by the authors. The sample contains about 500,000 distinct CDR3 sequences, roughly 45% of them found a single time. The ten biggest clones cover about an eighth of the sample.

The rearrangement combines TRBV6-1 with TRBJ2-3, with the D gene not confidently named. Specimen: blood. This TCR derives from a girl aged 5-17 years with multiple sclerosis. The CDR3 protein: CASGLTDTGDTQYF. The DNA reads TGTGCCAGCGGGCTAACAGATACGGGAGATACGCAGTATTTT.